These T cell receptor beta chains were read from a single sample in a study of blood T cell repertoires in COVID-19. Sequencing used immunoSEQ multiplex PCR; TCRdb keeps in-frame clones, though not all of them. The repertoire holds about 280,000 clones, with 70% to 90% as singletons. Input material: peripheral blood. The receptors originated from a woman in her 30s who had recovered from COVID-19. Each CDR3 is given with its conserved first and last residue. Each record gives: clone size, J gene, CDR3 length, V gene, D gene, CDR3 protein, CDR3 DNA. D genes are given only for firm matches. For some rows the clone size is stated as once, few or many, or as a class when expanded; others skip it.

NA	TRBJ1-2	13	TRBV5-6	NA	CASSRQAGRGYTF	TGTGCCAGCAGCCGACAGGCCGGTCGGGGCTACACCTTC
NA	TRBJ2-2	15	TRBV7-3	NA	CASSLIGGNTGELFF	TGTGCCAGCAGCTTAATTGGCGGGAACACCGGGGAGCTGTTTTTT
NA	TRBJ2-1	14	TRBV29-1	TRBD2	CSSHYASGYNEQFF	TGCAGCTCTCATTATGCTAGCGGATACAATGAGCAGTTCTTC
NA	TRBJ2-7	13	TRBV12-3/TRBV12-4	NA	CASSFSSSYEQYF	TGTGCCAGCAGTTTCTCCAGTTCCTACGAGCAGTACTTC
NA	TRBJ1-2	15	TRBV7-9	NA	CASSLAGLLEGGYTF	TGTGCCAGCAGCTTAGCCGGACTCTTGGAGGGTGGCTACACCTTC
NA	TRBJ2-7	13	TRBV19	NA	CASSYAGSYEQYF	TGTGCCAGTAGTTACGCAGGTTCCTACGAGCAGTACTTC
NA	TRBJ1-1	15	TRBV13	TRBD1	CATMLGQGVNAEAFF	TGTGCCACCATGTTAGGACAGGGCGTGAACGCTGAAGCTTTCTTT
NA	TRBJ2-5	14	TRBV7-9	NA	CASSLLSGLETQYF	TGTGCCAGCAGCTTACTGAGTGGTCTGGAGACCCAGTACTTC
NA	TRBJ2-7	14	TRBV19	NA	CASSSPGLTYEQYF	TGTGCCAGTAGTAGCCCAGGGTTGACCTACGAGCAGTACTTC
few	TRBJ1-2	15	TRBV27	TRBD1	CASSLYGTGSWGYTF	TGTGCCAGCAGTTTATATGGGACAGGGAGTTGGGGCTACACCTTC
NA	TRBJ1-4	18	TRBV2	NA	CASSVPPGRRRQFEKLFF	TGTGCCAGCAGTGTTCCCCCCGGGAGGAGAAGGCAGTTTGAAAAACTGTTTTTT
NA	TRBJ1-5	15	TRBV10-1	TRBD1	CASRGGTGGTQPQHF	TGCGCCAGCAGAGGCGGGACAGGGGGCACTCAGCCCCAGCATTTT
NA	TRBJ2-7	13	TRBV10-3	NA	CAISDLSSYEQYF	TGTGCCATCAGTGACCTGAGCTCCTACGAGCAGTACTTC
NA	TRBJ1-1	16	TRBV5-1	NA	CASSLSPTLRNTEAFF	TGCGCCAGCAGCTTGTCCCCAACACTACGGAACACTGAAGCTTTCTTT
once	TRBJ1-1	14	TRBV18	NA	CASSLGHMNTEAFF	TGTGCCAGCTCACTAGGACATATGAACACTGAAGCTTTCTTT
NA	TRBJ2-2	13	TRBV4-2	NA	CASSPGAPGELFF	TGTGCCAGCAGCCCAGGGGCCCCCGGGGAGCTGTTTTTT
once	TRBJ2-4	12	TRBV29-1	TRBD1	CSVGDRQNIQYF	TGCAGCGTTGGGGACAGACAAAACATTCAGTACTTC
NA	TRBJ2-4	16	TRBV28	TRBD1	CASSLPPGQVGGIQYF	TGTGCCAGCAGTTTACCCCCGGGACAGGTAGGGGGCATTCAGTACTTC
NA	TRBJ2-5	16	TRBV5-1	TRBD1	CASSLGSTGQGETQYF	TGCGCCAGCAGCTTGGGGTCGACAGGGCAGGGAGAGACCCAGTACTTC
once	TRBJ2-1	15	TRBV5-6	TRBD1	CASSLGQGRNNEQFF	TGTGCCAGCAGCTTGGGACAGGGGAGGAACAATGAGCAGTTCTTC
NA	TRBJ1-1	13	TRBV6-5	NA	CASSRQKNTEAFF	TGTGCCAGCAGTCGACAGAAAAACACTGAAGCTTTCTTT
NA	TRBJ1-5	15	TRBV27	NA	CASSLSGGSNQPQHF	TGTGCCAGCAGTTTATCAGGGGGAAGCAATCAGCCCCAGCATTTT
NA	TRBJ2-2	18	TRBV11-2	NA	CASRRIRTGGFGTGELFF	TGTGCCAGCAGAAGAATTAGGACTGGTGGGTTTGGGACCGGGGAGCTGTTTTTT
NA	TRBJ1-2	14	TRBV6-5	TRBD1	CASSPDRVNYGYTF	TGTGCCAGCAGTCCGGACAGGGTGAACTATGGCTACACCTTC
NA	TRBJ1-1	13	TRBV10-1	NA	CASSESGGTEAFF	TGCGCCAGCAGTGAGTCAGGGGGCACTGAAGCTTTCTTT
NA	TRBJ1-2	14	TRBV11-2	NA	CASSSQGIDYGYTF	TGTGCCAGCAGCTCACAGGGAATCGACTATGGCTACACCTTC
NA	TRBJ2-1	17	TRBV7-6	TRBD2	CASSLLVGLAGDNEQFF	TGTGCCAGCAGCTTATTAGTTGGGCTAGCGGGAGACAATGAGCAGTTCTTC
once	TRBJ1-4	13	TRBV6-4	TRBD1	CAPPGQGYEKLFF	TGTGCCCCTCCGGGACAGGGGTATGAAAAACTGTTTTTT
NA	TRBJ2-3	14	TRBV21-1	NA	CASSSGGAPDTQYF	TGTGCCAGCAGCAGCGGGGGGGCCCCAGATACGCAGTATTTT
NA	TRBJ1-5	17	TRBV19	TRBD1	CASSPTPGQGYNQPQHF	TGTGCCAGTAGTCCAACCCCGGGACAGGGGTACAATCAGCCCCAGCATTTT
NA	TRBJ2-2	14	TRBV10-3	TRBD2	CAISVAGGAGELFF	TGTGCCATCAGTGTAGCGGGAGGGGCCGGGGAGCTGTTTTTT
once	TRBJ2-1	17	TRBV9	TRBD2	CASSARLAASSYNEQFF	TGTGCCAGCAGCGCCCGACTAGCGGCCAGCTCCTACAATGAGCAGTTCTTC
NA	TRBJ1-4	16	TRBV4-2	TRBD1	CASSPRTGFGNEKLFF	TGTGCCAGCAGCCCTCGGACAGGGTTCGGTAATGAAAAACTGTTTTTT
NA	TRBJ2-7	14	TRBV6-5	NA	CASSYSRGNYEQYF	TGTGCCAGCAGTTACTCACGGGGGAACTACGAGCAGTACTTC
NA	TRBJ2-7	13	TRBV12-3/TRBV12-4	NA	CASSYRGGDEQYF	TGTGCCAGCAGTTATAGGGGTGGGGACGAGCAGTACTTC
NA	TRBJ2-5	15	TRBV19	TRBD1	CASSSPGQGEETQYF	TGTGCCAGTAGTTCACCGGGACAGGGGGAAGAGACCCAGTACTTC
NA	TRBJ2-7	15	TRBV10-3	TRBD2	CAISGGAGGPYEQYF	TGTGCCATCAGCGGGGGAGCGGGAGGGCCTTACGAGCAGTACTTC
NA	TRBJ1-5	14	TRBV2	TRBD1	CASISRGGNQPQHF	TGTGCCAGCATTAGCAGGGGGGGCAATCAGCCCCAGCATTTT
once	TRBJ1-2	16	TRBV19	TRBD1	CASSIPGQGTNYGYTF	TGTGCCAGTAGTATACCGGGACAGGGCACGAACTATGGCTACACCTTC
NA	TRBJ1-4	17	TRBV7-9	NA	CASSLLGGGPPNEKLFF	TGTGCCAGCAGCCTCCTGGGGGGAGGGCCCCCTAATGAAAAACTGTTTTTT
NA	TRBJ1-1	13	TRBV12-3/TRBV12-4	NA	CASRTFAGTLPFF	TGTGCCAGCAGAACGTTCGCCGGGACATTGCCTTTCTTT
NA	TRBJ2-7	14	TRBV28	TRBD2	CASLGLAGAHEQYF	TGTGCCAGCTTGGGACTAGCGGGGGCCCACGAGCAGTACTTC
NA	TRBJ2-1	18	TRBV3-1/TRBV3-2	TRBD2	CASSHSGTSGSFDNEQFF	TGTGCCAGCAGCCATTCCGGGACTAGCGGGAGTTTTGACAATGAGCAGTTCTTC
NA	TRBJ2-1	21	TRBV23-1	TRBD2	CASSLSRVLGLAPSLYNEQFF	TGCGCCAGCAGCCTCTCTAGGGTATTGGGACTAGCTCCGAGCCTTTACAATGAGCAGTTCTTC
NA	TRBJ1-1	14	TRBV5-1	TRBD1	CASSAGTGNTEAFF	TGCGCCAGCAGCGCCGGGACAGGGAACACTGAAGCTTTCTTT